This TCR beta chain is from a study of T cell repertoires in cytomegalovirus infection. Study information: Indications came from public TCR beta signatures; they pointed to CMV infection and to a matching HLA type.

TCRdb itself ran the reads through MiXCR, one entry per CDR3 protein. The sample carries about 220,000 distinct CDR3 sequences, 35% to 45% recorded once. Findings and limits, study-wide: The study found HLA-C-restricted CMV-specific TCR beta clonotypes dominating the ex vivo response. Public TCR beta family frequency separated CMV-and-HLA carriers, including in an independent cohort.

The V gene end was trimmed by 5 bases and the J gene end by 6 bases; junction bases not matched to a gene: 7. There are 13 residues in the CDR3. Per germline, CDR1 SGHVS and CDR2 FNYEAQ. This clonotype turned up a few times. Its antigen remains unknown. The TCR originated in a human donor in good health (CMV status not recorded). Some clones in this sample may be carry-over from other donors' samples. The chain employs TRBV7-6 and TRBJ2-7, with 7 positions matching TRBD2. The sequenced sample was CD8+ T cells from cultured PBMCs, obtained from culture after CMV antigen stimulation. The CDR3 DNA follows: TGTGCCAGCAGCCCCTCCGGCGGGGGCGAGCAGTACTTC. This encodes CASSPSGGGEQYF. Complete variable domain (other parts from reference TRBV7-6 and TRBJ2-7): GAGVSQSPRYKVTKRGQDVALRCDPISGHVSLYWYRQALGQGPEFLTYFNYEAQQDKSGLPNDRFSAERPEGSISTLTIQRTEQRDSAMYRCASSPSGGGEQYFGPGTRLTVT.